The text below deals with one TCR beta chain. Its antigen is currently unknown. TCRdb reprocessed the 5' RACE reads, with one entry per CDR3 protein and no DNA. The sample table includes 400,000 or so distinct CDR3 sequences. This CDR3 comprises 13 residues. Germline CDR1 DFQATT, CDR2 SNEGSKA (reference sequence). The sample is drawn from a study of monozygotic twins with inflammatory bowel disease. Points from the study as a whole: Compared with healthy co-twins, IBD patients showed reduced TCRbeta repertoire diversity by inverse Simpson.

Unfractionated whole blood yielded total RNA, and T cells were not sorted. Sequencing was done on a sample of blood. The sequence came from a human donor with ulcerative colitis or Crohn's disease, or a healthy co-twin of an affected twin (not recorded which). The V and J genes are TRBV20-1 and TRBJ1-1. The CDR3 protein is CSARARPNTEAFF.